This note documents a single TCR beta chain sequence. The antigen remains unidentified. This sample was included in a study of cytomegalovirus exposure and HLA in healthy donors. The CDR3 length is 14 residues. V shed 2 bases and J shed 8 bases, with 15 bases lying between them. Germline assignment: CDR1 KGHSH and CDR2 LQKENI. Amplification used 60 Vbeta primers and 13 Jbeta primers. Profiled with immunoSEQ multiplex PCR; TCRdb holds only in-frame clones, not every one. The sample lists about 170,000 clones, about four fifths occurring once. Findings of the study overall: The study flagged 150 to 200 TCR beta chains as cytomegalovirus-associated.

The gene calls are TRBV18 and TRBJ1-1; D call uncertain. The receptor was isolated from a woman in her forties or fifties in good health and CMV-seropositive. Sample: PBMCs. CDR3 loop: CASSPVRESREAFF. CDR3 in DNA: TGTGCCAGCTCACCAGTGAGGGAGAGTCGCGAAGCTTTCTTT.